This T cell receptor (beta chain) is from a study of cytomegalovirus exposure and HLA in healthy donors (dated by TCRdb to about 2017). With regard to the full study: According to a later analysis, one platform produced both the 100 to 150 validation repertoires and the approximately 600 repertoires of the first cohort. The study aimed to test whether signatures of past pathogen exposure could be identified by cataloging public T cell receptors. In addition to the first cohort of 650 to 800 subjects, a separate validation cohort of approximately 130 different subjects was used. The study combined high-throughput TCR immunosequencing, statistical association of individual TCRs with disease status, and machine learning to predict cytomegalovirus infection status.

The paper's findings and limits, for the study overall: In a later analysis, TCRs clustered in the first cohort were found to also tend to co-occur in the 100 to 150 validation repertoires, with 85% to 95% of cluster scores above 0. The study gave a list of 150 to 200 TCR beta chains associated with cytomegalovirus. A later analysis had no HLA typing for the validation cohort, so co-occurrence there was scored across all 120 or so repertoires. In both the original and validation cohorts, the classifier was reported to diagnose cytomegalovirus status with high specificity and sensitivity. According to the authors, the approach could potentially be generalized to other disease states and immunological phenotypes. Three of the identified cytomegalovirus-associated TCR beta chains were confirmed in vitro to be specific for cytomegalovirus antigens. Most TCR sequences were seen in very few donors, while some public TCRs were found in many individuals.

Donors formed part of the validation cohort, which comprised 120 subjects and was distinct from the first cohort of some 700 subjects. Libraries were made using the immunoSEQ multiplex PCR assay. The authors' pipeline ran thus. To diagnose cytomegalovirus status from the catalog of TCR beta chain sequences, a statistical classification framework was built. TCRdb stores this immuneACCESS table with in-frame sequences only. Part of the clones is absent; in the studies checked, under half of the shortfall reflects unresolved V genes, and no reason is known for the rest. Clone size and V and J calls were adopted from that table, with D and trimming inferred from the DNA. This sample holds around 160,000 clones; approximately 80% were observed only once. In total, the top ten clones hold about 2% of the sample. The CDR1 and CDR2 encoded by the germline V gene (reference sequence) are MNHEY and SMNVEV. V is trimmed back by 6 bases and J by 3 bases, and the junction contains 6 bases that no gene match accounts for. Taken from cysteine to phenylalanine, the CDR3 has 16 residues. Just the 48-base CDR3 DNA is kept, in frame starting at base 1.

On this clone: The antigen it binds to is not known. It has no much larger one-base neighbor in the sample; base qualities were not kept.

Material for sequencing was PBMCs. The chain is assembled from TRBV27 and TRBJ2-3; a stretch of 13 junction bases matches TRBD2. This TCR derives from a man younger than 45 in good health and CMV-seropositive. The bases read TGTGCCAGCAGGAGACTAGCGGGGGGACCAACAGATACGCAGTATTTT. Its translation reads: CASRRLAGGPTDTQYF.